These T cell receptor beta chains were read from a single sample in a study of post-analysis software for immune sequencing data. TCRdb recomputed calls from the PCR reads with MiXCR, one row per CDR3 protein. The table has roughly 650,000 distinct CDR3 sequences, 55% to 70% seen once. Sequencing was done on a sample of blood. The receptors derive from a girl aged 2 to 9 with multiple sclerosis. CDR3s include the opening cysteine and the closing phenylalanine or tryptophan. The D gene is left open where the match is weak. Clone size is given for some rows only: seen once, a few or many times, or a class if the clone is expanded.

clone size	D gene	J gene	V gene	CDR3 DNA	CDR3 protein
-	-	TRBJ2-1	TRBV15	TGTGCCACCAGCAGAGACGCTAGCTCCTACAATGAGCAGTTCTTC	CATSRDASSYNEQFF
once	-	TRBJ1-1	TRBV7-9	TGTGCCAGCAAAGGAAACTACATGAACACTGAAGCTTTCTTT	CASKGNYMNTEAFF
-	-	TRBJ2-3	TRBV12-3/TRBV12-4	TGTGCCAGCAGTTCCCTATACGGTTTAGCAGATACGCAGTATTTT	CASSSLYGLADTQYF
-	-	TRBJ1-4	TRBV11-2	TGTGCCAGCAGCTCGCGGGGGGGAGAAAAACTGTTTTTT	CASSSRGGEKLFF
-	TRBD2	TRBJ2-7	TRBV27	TGTGCCAGCAGTTTGGTAGCGGGAGGAAAATACGAGCAGTACTTC	CASSLVAGGKYEQYF
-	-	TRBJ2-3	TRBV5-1	TGCGCCAGCAGCTTGTCTAGTCTTAGCACAGATACGCAGTATTTT	CASSLSSLSTDTQYF
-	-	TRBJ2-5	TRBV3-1	TGTGCCAGCAGCCAAGAAGACCCCCCGACCGAGAAGCAAGAGACCCAGTACTTC	CASSQEDPPTEKQETQYF
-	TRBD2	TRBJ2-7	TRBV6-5	TGTGCCAGCAGTTACTCCGGGGCTAGCGGGATCTCCTACGAGCAGTACTTC	CASSYSGASGISYEQYF
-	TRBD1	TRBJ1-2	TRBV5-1	TGCGCCAGCAGCTCCGGGACAGAGAACTATGGCTACACCTTC	CASSSGTENYGYTF
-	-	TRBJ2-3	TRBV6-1	TGTGCCAGCAGTGAAGGAGGCAGGGGGGGAAATACGCAGTATTTT	CASSEGGRGGNTQYF
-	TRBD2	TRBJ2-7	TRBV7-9	TGTGCCAGCAGCTTATTTGCCACTAGCGGGAGGAACGAGCAGTACTTC	CASSLFATSGRNEQYF
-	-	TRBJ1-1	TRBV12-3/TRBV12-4	TGTGCCAGCACGCGACAGACGAACACTGAAGCTTTCTTT	CASTRQTNTEAFF
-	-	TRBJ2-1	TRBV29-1	TGCAGCGTTCCGCAGTCCGGGGGTAATGAGCAGTTCTTC	CSVPQSGGNEQFF
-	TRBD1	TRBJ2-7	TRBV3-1	TGTGCCAGCAGCCCATTTTTCCCGGGACAGGGTTGCGAGCAGTACTTC	CASSPFFPGQGCEQYF
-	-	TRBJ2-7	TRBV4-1	TGCGCCAGCAGCCGGTTGAGGGGCAGCTCCTACGAGCAGTACTTC	CASSRLRGSSYEQYF
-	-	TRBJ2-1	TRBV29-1	TGCAGCGTTGATCGAGCAAGCTCCTACAATGAGCAGTTCTTC	CSVDRASSYNEQFF
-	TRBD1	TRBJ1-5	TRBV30	TGTGCCTGGAGTGTACGGGACAGGACCAATCAGCCCCAGCATTTT	CAWSVRDRTNQPQHF
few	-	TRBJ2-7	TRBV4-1	TGCGCCAGCAGCCAAGGAGGGCTAGCTGTCTCCTCATCCTACGAGCAGTACTTC	CASSQGGLAVSSSYEQYF
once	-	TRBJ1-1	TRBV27	TGTGCCAGCAGTTCGGGGTTCGAATACCAGGGCAAGAACACTGAAGCTTTCTTT	CASSSGFEYQGKNTEAFF
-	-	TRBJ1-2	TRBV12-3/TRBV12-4	TGTGCCAGCAGTTTGGAAAGTAATCTAGGGTATGACTACACCTTC	CASSLESNLGYDYTF
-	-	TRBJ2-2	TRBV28	TGTGCCAGCAGCTTGGATTCCGGGGAGCTGTTTTTT	CASSLDSGELFF
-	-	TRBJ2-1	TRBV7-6	TGTGCCAGCAGCCCCGGGGACTTCCTATACAATGAGCAATTCTTC	CASSPGDFLYNEQFF
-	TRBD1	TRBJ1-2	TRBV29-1	TGCAGCGTTGATGAGGGACAGGGGTCGGGCGGCTACACCTTC	CSVDEGQGSGGYTF
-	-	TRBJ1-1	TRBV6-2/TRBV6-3	TGTGCCAGCAGTCCCCGAGGGTACACTGAAGCTTTCTTT	CASSPRGYTEAFF
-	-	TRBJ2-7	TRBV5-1	TGCGCCAGCAGCGACCGGGGGCAGGCATCCATCTACGAGCAGTACTTC	CASSDRGQASIYEQYF
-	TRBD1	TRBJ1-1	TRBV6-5	TGTGCCAGCAGTTACCAGACAGGGGGACGACGCACTGAAGCTTTCTTT	CASSYQTGGRRTEAFF
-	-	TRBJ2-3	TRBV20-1	TGCAGTGCTCAGAGAGCTATAGGGGGGGAGGATACGCAGTATTTT	CSAQRAIGGEDTQYF
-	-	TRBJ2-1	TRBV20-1	TGCAGTGCAGGGGCAATAAAGTACAATGAGCAGTTCTTC	CSAGAIKYNEQFF
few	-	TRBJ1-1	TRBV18	TGTGCCAGCTCACCACGAGGAGGGCACACTGAAGCTTTCTTT	CASSPRGGHTEAFF
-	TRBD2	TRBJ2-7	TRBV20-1	TGCAGTGCTAGAGATCGGGCTAGCGGGCCTTCCTACGAGCAGTACTTC	CSARDRASGPSYEQYF
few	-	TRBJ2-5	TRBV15	TGTGCCACCAGCCCACATCCAGGGGAGACCCAGTACTTC	CATSPHPGETQYF
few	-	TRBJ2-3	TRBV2	TGTGCCAGCAGTGAATGGGCCTCTACAGATACGCAGTATTTT	CASSEWASTDTQYF
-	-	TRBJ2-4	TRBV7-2	TGTGCCAGCAGCTTAGATGGGCGGGACCAGTACTTC	CASSLDGRDQYF
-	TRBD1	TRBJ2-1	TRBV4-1	TGCGCCAGCAGCCAAAGGGGCCAGGGGGTTACTTGGTCCTACAATGAGCAGTTCTTC	CASSQRGQGVTWSYNEQFF
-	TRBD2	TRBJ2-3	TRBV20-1	TGCAGTGCTAGAGTGACTAGCGGGAGGCCAGATACGCAGTATTTT	CSARVTSGRPDTQYF
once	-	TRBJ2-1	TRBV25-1	TGTGCCAGCAGTGAACTACAGGGGCGGCGAGGGGGGGGTGAGCAGTTCTTC	CASSELQGRRGGGEQFF
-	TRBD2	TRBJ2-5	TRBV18	TGTGCCAGCTCACCGAGAAGGTCCTTGGGAGGGGAGACCCAGTACTTC	CASSPRRSLGGETQYF
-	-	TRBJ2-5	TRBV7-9	TGTGCCAGCAACGACGAACACCAAGAGACCCAGTACTTC	CASNDEHQETQYF
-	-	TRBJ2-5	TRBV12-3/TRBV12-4	TGTGCCAGCAGTTTAACGGCGGGCCGAGTCACCCCGGGGGAAGAGACCCAGTACTTC	CASSLTAGRVTPGEETQYF
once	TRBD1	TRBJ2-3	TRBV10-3	TGTGCCATCAGTGAGGAGGGGGCAGTGACAGATACGCAGTATTTT	CAISEEGAVTDTQYF
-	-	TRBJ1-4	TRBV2	TGTGCCAGCTGCGATCCGGGGAAGGGTGAAAAACTGTTTTTT	CASCDPGKGEKLFF
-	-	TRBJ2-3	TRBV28	TGTGCCAGCAGTTCAACCAGGGGGGCTCGTGATACGCAGTATTTT	CASSSTRGARDTQYF
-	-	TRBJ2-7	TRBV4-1	TGCGCCAGCAGCCAAGGGCAGAATACCCTCTCCTACGAGCAGTACTTC	CASSQGQNTLSYEQYF
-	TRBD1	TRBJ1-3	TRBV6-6	TGTGCCAGCAGTTATACAGGGGGGCTCTCTGGAAACACCATATATTTT	CASSYTGGLSGNTIYF